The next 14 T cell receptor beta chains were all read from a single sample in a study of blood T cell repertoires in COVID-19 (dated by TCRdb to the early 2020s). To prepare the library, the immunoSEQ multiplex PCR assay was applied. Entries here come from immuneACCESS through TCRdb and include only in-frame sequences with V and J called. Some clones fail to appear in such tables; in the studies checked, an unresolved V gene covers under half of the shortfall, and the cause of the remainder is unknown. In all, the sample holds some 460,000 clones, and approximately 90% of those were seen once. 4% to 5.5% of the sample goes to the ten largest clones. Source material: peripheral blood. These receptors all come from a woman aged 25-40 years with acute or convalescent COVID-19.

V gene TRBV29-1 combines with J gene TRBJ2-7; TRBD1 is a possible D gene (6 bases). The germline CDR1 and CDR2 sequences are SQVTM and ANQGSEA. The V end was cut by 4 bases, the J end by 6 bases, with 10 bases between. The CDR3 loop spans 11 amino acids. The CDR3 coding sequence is TGCAGCGTTGTTGCCAGGGGCGAGCAGTACTTC. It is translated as CSVVARGEQYF.

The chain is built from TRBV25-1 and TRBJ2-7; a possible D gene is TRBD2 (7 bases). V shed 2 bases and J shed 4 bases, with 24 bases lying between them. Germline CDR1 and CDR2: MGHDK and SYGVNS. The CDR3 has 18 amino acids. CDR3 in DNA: TGTGCCAGCAGTGAAGGGTGGCGGGGGCCTTATAAACGGTACGAGCAGTACTTC. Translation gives CASSEGWRGPYKRYEQYF.

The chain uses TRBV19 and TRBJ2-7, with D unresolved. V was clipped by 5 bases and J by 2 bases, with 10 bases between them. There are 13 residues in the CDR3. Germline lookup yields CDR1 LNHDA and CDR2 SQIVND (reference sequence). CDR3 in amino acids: CASSWAVAYEQYF. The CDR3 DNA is TGTGCCAGTAGTTGGGCAGTAGCCTACGAGCAGTACTTC.

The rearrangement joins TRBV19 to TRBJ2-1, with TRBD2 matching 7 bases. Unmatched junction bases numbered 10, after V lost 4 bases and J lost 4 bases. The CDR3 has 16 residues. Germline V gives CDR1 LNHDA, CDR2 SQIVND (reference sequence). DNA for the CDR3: TGTGCCAGTAGTAACCCTGGGGCTAGCGGTTACAATGAGCAGTTCTTC. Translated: CASSNPGASGYNEQFF.

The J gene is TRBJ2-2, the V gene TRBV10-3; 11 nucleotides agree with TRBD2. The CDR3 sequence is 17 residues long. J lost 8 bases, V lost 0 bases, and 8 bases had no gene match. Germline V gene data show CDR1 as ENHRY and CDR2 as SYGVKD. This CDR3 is CAISESSSGGSPGELFF. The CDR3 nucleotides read TGTGCCATCAGTGAGTCCTCTAGCGGGGGGTCGCCAGGGGAGCTGTTTTTT.

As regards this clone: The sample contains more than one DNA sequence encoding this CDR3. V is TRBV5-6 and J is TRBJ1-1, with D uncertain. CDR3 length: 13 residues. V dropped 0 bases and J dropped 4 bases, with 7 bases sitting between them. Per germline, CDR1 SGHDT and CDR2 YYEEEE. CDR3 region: CASSLGLGTEAFF. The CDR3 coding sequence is TGTGCCAGCAGCTTGGGTCTAGGCACTGAAGCTTTCTTT.

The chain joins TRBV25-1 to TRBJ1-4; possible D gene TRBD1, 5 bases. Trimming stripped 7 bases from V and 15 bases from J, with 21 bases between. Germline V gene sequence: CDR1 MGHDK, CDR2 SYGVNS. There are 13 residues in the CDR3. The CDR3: CASTLPPQKQVFF. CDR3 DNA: TGTGCCAGCACCCTCCCCCCACAAAAACAGGTGTTTTTT.

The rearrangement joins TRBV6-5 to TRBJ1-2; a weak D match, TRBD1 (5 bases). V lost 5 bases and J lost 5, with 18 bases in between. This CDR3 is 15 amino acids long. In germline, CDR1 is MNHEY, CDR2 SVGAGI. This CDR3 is CASSLNGREGYGYTF. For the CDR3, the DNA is TGTGCCAGCAGTCTAAACGGCAGGGAGGGGTATGGCTACACCTTC.

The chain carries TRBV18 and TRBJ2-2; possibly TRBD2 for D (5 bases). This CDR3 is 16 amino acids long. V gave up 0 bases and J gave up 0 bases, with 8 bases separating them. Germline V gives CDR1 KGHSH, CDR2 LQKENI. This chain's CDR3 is CASSPPAGPNTGELFF. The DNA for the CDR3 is TGTGCCAGCTCACCACCGGCGGGCCCGAACACCGGGGAGCTGTTTTTT.

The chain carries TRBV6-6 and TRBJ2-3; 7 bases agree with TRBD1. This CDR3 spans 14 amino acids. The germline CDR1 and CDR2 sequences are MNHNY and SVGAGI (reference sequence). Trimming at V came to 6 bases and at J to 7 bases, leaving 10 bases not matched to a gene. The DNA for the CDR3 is TGTGCCAGCAGCAATCGGGACAGAACGAATACGCAGTATTTT. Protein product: CASSNRDRTNTQYF.

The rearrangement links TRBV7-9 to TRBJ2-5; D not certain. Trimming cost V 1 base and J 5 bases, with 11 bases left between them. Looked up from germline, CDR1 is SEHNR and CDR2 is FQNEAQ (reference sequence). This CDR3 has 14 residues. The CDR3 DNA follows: TGTGCCAGCAGCTTAGTGCCTAGTTTGGAGACCCAGTACTTC. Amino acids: CASSLVPSLETQYF.

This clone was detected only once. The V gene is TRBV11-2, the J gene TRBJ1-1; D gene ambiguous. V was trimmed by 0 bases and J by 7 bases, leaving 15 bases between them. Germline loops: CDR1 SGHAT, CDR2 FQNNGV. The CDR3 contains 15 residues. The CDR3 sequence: CASSLEEGGWNEAFF. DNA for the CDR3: TGTGCCAGCAGCTTAGAGGAGGGAGGATGGAATGAAGCTTTCTTT.

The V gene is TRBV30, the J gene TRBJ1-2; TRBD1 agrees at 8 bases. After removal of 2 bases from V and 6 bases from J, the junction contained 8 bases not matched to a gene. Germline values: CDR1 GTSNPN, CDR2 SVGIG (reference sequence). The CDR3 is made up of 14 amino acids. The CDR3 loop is CAWSIGGQGDGYTF. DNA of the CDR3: TGTGCCTGGAGTATAGGCGGACAGGGTGATGGCTACACCTTC.

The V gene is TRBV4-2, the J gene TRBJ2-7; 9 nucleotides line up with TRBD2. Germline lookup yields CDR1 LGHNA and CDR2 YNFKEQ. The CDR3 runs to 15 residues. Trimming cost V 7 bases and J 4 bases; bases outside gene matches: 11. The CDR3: CASTKIAGEEYEQYF. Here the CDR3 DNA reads TGTGCCAGCACGAAAATAGCGGGGGAGGAATACGAGCAGTACTTC.